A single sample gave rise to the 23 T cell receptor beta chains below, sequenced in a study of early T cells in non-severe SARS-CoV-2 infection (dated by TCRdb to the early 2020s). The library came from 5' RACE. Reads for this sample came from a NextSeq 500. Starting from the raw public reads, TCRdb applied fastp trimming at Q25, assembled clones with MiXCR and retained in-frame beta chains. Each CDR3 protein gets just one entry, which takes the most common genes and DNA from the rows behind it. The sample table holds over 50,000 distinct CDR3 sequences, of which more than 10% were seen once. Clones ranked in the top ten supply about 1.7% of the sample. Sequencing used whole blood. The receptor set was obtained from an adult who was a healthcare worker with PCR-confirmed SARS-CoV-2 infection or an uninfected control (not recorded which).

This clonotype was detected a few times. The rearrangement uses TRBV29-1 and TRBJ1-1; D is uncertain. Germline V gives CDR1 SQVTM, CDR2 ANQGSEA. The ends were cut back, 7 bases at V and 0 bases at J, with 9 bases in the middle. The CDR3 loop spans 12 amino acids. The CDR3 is CSGRELNTEAFF. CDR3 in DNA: TGCAGCGGCCGGGAACTGAACACTGAAGCTTTCTTT.

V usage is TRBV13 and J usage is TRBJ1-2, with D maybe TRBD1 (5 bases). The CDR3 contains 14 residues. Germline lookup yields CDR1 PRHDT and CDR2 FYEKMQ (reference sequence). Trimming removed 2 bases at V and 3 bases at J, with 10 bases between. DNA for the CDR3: TGTGCCAGCAGCTTACGCAGGGTTGACTATGGCTACACCTTC. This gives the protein CASSLRRVDYGYTF.

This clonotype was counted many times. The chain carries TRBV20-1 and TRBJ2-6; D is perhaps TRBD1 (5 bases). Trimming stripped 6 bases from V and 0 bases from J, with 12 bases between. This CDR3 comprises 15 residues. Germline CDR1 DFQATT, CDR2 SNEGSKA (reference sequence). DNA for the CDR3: TGCAGTGCCGTAAATACAGGCTCTGGGGCCAACGTCCTGACTTTC. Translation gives CSAVNTGSGANVLTF.

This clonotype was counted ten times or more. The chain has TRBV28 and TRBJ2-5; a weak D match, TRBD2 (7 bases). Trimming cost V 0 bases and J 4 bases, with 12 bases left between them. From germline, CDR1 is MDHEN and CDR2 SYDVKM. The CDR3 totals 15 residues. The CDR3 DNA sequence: TGTGCCAGCAGTTTATGGCAGGGAGGGGGAGAGACCCAGTACTTC. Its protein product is CASSLWQGGGETQYF.

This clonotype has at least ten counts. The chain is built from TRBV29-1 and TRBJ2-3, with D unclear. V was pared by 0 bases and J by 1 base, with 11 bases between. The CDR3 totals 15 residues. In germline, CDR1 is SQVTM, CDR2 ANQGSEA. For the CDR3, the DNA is TGCAGCGTTGAAGATAAAAGGCGAGGCACAGATACGCAGTATTTT. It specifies CSVEDKRRGTDTQYF.

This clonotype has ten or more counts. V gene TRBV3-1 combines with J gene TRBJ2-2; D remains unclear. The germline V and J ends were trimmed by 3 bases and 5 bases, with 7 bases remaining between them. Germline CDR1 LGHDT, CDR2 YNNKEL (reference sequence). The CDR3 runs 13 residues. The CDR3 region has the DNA TGTGCCAGCAGCCAGCTCAAGACCGGGGAGCTGTTTTTT. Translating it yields CASSQLKTGELFF.

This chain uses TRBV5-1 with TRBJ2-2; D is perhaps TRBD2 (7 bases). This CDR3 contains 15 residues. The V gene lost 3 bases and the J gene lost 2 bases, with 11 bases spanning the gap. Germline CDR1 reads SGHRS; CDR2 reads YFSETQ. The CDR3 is CASSWRGLNTGELFF. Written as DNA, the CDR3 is TGCGCCAGCAGCTGGCGGGGGCTCAACACCGGGGAGCTGTTTTTT. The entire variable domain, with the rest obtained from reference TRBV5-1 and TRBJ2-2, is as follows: KAGVTQTPRYLIKTRGQQVTLSCSPISGHRSVSWYQQTPGQGLQFLFEYFSETQRNKGNFPGRFSGRQFSNSRSEMNVSTLELGDSALYLCASSWRGLNTGELFFGEGSRLTVL.

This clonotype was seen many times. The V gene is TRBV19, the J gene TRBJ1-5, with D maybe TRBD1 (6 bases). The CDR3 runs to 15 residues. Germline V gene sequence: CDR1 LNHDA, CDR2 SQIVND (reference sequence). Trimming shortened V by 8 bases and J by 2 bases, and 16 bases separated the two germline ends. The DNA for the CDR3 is TGTGCCAGTTCAACACAGGGCTCTGGCAATCAGCCCCAGCATTTT. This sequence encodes CASSTQGSGNQPQHF. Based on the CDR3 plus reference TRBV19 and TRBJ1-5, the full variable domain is DGGITQSPKYLFRKEGQNVTLSCEQNLNHDAMYWYRQDPGQGLRLIYYSQIVNDFQKGDIAEGYSVSREKKESFPLTVTSAQKNPTAFYLCASSTQGSGNQPQHFGDGTRLSIL.

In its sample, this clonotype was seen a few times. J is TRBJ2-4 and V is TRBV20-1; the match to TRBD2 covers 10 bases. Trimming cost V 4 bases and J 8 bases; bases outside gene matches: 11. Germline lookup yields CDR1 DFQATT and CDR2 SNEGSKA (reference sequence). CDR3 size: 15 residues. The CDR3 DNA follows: TGCAGTGCTATTCTAGCGGGGGCCTCTCAGGACATTCAGTACTTC. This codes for CSAILAGASQDIQYF.

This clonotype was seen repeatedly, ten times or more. CDR3 in DNA: TGTGCCAGCAGCACCAGAAAAGACTACACCGGGGAGCTGTTTTTT. Protein: CASSTRKDYTGELFF. The chain has TRBV9 and TRBJ2-2; D remains ambiguous. V was cut by 4 bases and J by 3 bases, with 13 bases left in between. This CDR3 has 15 amino acids. The V gene's germline CDR1 is SGDLS and CDR2 YYNGEE.

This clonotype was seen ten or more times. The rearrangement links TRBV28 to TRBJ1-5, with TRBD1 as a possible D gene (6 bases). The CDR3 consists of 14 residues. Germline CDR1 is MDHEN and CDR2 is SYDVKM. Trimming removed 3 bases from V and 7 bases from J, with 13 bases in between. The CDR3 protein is CASSLAGAGQPQHF. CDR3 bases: TGTGCCAGCAGTTTGGCGGGGGCCGGGCAGCCCCAGCATTTT.

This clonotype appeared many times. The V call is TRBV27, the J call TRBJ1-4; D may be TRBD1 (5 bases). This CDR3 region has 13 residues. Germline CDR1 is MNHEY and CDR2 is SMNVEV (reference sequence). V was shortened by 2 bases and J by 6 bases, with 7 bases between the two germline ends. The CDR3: CASSLLGDEKLFF. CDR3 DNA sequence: TGTGCCAGCAGTTTACTGGGGGATGAAAAACTGTTTTTT.

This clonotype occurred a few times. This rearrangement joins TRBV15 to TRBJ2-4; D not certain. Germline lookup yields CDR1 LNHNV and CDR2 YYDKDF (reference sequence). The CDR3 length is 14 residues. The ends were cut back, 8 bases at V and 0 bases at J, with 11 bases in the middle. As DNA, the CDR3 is TGTGCCACCTCGGCAGACATAGCCAAAAACATTCAGTACTTC. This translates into CATSADIAKNIQYF.

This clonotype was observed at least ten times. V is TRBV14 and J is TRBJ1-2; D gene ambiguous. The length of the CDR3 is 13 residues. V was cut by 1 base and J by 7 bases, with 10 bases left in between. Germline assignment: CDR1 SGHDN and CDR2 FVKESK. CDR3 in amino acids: CASSQVQAGGYTF. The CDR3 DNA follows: TGTGCCAGCAGCCAAGTGCAGGCAGGTGGCTACACCTTC.

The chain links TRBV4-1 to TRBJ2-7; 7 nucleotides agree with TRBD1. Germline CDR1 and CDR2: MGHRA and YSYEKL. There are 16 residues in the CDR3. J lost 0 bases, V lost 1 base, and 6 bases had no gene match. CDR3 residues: CASSQGGTVLSYEQYF. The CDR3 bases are TGCGCCAGCAGCCAAGGAGGGACAGTGCTCTCCTACGAGCAGTACTTC.

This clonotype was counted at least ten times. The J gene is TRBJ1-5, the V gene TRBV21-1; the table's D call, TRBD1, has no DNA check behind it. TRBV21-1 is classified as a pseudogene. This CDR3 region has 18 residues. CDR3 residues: CASSKEGTERSSNQPQHF. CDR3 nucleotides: TGTGCCAGCAGCAAAGAGGGGACAGAAAGGTCGAGCAATCAGCCCCAGCATTTT.

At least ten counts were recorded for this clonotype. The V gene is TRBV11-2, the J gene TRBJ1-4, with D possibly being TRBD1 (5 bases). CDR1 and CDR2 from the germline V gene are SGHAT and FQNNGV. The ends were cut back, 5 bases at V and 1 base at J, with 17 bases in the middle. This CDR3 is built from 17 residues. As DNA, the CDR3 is TGTGCCAGCAGCCGTAGCAGGGAGTGGCGAACTAATGAAAAACTGTTTTTT. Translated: CASSRSREWRTNEKLFF.

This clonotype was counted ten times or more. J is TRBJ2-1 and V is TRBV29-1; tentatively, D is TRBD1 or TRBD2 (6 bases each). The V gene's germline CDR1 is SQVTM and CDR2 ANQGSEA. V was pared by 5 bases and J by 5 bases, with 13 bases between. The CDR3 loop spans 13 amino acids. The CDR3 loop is CSVRRGPDNEQFF. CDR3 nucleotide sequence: TGCAGCGTTCGACGGGGGCCAGACAATGAGCAGTTCTTC.

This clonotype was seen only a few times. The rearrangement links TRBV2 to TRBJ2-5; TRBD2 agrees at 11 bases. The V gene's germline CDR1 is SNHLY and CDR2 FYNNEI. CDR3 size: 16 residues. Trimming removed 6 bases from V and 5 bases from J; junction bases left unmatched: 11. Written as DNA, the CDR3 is TGTGCCAGCAGCGCTAGCGGGGGGCCGCAATCGGAGACCCAGTACTTC. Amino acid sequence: CASSASGGPQSETQYF.

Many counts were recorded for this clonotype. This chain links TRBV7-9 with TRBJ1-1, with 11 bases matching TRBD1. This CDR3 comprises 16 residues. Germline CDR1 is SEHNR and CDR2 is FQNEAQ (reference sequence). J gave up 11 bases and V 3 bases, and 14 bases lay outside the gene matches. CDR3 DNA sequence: TGTGCCAGCAGCTTTCCCCCCGAGGACAGGGGGCGCGGGGCTTTCTTT. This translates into CASSFPPEDRGRGAFF. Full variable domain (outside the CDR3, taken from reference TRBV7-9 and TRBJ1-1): DTGVSQNPRHKITKRGQNVTFRCDPISEHNRLYWYRQTLGQGPEFLTYFQNEAQLEKSRLLSDRFSAERPKGSFSTLEIQRTEQGDSAMYLCASSFPPEDRGRGAFFGQGTRLTVV.

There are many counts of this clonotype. CDR3 DNA: TGTGCCAGCAGTTTAGGCCCTGGGAACACCGGGGAGCTGTTTTTT. Its translation: CASSLGPGNTGELFF. The J gene is TRBJ2-2, the V gene TRBV28; D unclear. The CDR3 consists of 15 residues. Germline V gene sequence: CDR1 MDHEN, CDR2 SYDVKM. The V and J ends lost 2 bases and 1 base respectively, with 8 bases between them.

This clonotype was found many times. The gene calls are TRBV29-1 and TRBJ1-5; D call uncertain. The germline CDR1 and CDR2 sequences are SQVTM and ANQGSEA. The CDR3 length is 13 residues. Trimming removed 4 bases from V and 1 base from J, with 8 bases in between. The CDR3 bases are TGCAGCGTTGGGTGGTCGAGCAATCAGCCCCAGCATTTT. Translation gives CSVGWSSNQPQHF.

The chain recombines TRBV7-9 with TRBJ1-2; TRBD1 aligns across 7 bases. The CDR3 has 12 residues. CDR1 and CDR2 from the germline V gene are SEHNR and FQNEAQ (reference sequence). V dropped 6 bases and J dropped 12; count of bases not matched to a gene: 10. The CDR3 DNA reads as TGTGCCAGCAGAAGGGACAGTTTAAGGAACACCTTC. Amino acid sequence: CASRRDSLRNTF.